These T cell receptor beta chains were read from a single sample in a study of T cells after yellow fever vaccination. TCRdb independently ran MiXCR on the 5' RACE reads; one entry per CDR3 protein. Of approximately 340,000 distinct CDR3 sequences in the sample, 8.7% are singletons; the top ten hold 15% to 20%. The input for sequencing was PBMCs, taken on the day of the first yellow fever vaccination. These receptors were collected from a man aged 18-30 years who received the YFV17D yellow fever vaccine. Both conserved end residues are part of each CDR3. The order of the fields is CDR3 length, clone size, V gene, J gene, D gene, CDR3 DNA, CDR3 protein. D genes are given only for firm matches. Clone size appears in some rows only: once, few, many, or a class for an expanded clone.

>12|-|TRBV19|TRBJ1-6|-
TGTGCCAGTAGTACCCAGTATTCCTCCCTCCACTTT
CASSTQYSSLHF
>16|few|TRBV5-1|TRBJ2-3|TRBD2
TGCGCCAGCAGCTGGGTAGGGGCTAGCGGGGCTGATACGCAGTATTTT
CASSWVGASGADTQYF
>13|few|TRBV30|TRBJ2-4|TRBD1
TGTGCCTGGGCCACAGGGGGCTTGTACATTCAGTACTTC
CAWATGGLYIQYF
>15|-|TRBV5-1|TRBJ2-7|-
TGCGCCAGCAGCTTGGATAGGGGGGTCTCCTACGAGCAGTACTTC
CASSLDRGVSYEQYF
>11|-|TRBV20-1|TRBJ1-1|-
TGCAGTGCCAAGACTGGAACTGAAGCTTTCTTT
CSAKTGTEAFF
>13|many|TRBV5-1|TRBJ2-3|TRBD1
TGCGCCAGCAGCTTGACAGGGGGAGATACGCAGTATTTT
CASSLTGGDTQYF
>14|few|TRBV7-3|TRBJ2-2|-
TGTGCCAGCAGCTTAACCTTTACCACCGGGGAGCTGTTTTTT
CASSLTFTTGELFF
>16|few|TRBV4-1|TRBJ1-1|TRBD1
TGCGCCAGCAGCCAACACCGGGACAGTGGGGGACCGGAAGCTTTCTTT
CASSQHRDSGGPEAFF
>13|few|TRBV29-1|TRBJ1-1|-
TGCAGCGTTGAAATGGTCCTAAACACTGAAGCTTTCTTT
CSVEMVLNTEAFF
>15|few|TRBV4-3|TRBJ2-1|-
TGCGCCAGCAGCCAAGATGAATGGGGGTACGATGAGCAGTTCTTC
CASSQDEWGYDEQFF
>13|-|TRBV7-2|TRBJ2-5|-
TGTGCCAGCGCTACCCCGCCGTTCGAGACCCAGTACTTC
CASATPPFETQYF
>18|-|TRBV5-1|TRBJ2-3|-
TGCGCCAGCAGCCTACTGGCGAGCCGGGGGACAGGCACAGATACGCAGTATTTT
CASSLLASRGTGTDTQYF
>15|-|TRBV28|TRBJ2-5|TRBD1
TGTGCCAGCAGTTTTCCCGGGACAGGCCAAGAGACCCAGTACTTC
CASSFPGTGQETQYF
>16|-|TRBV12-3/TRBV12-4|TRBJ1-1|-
TGTGCCAGCAGGGAACAGGGTATTGGGAAGAACACTGAAGCTTTCTTT
CASREQGIGKNTEAFF
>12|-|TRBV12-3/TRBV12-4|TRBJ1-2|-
TGTGCCAGCAGCCCGAACTACTATGGCTACACCTTC
CASSPNYYGYTF
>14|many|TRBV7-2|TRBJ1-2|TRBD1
TGTGCCAGCACCGGGACAGGGATTATGGATGGCTACACCTTC
CASTGTGIMDGYTF
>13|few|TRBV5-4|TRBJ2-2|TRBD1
TGTGCCAGCAGCTGGACAGGCACCGGGGAGCTGTTTTTT
CASSWTGTGELFF
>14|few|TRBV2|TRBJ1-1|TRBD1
TGTGCCAGCAGTGAGAACAGGGGATTCACTGAAGCTTTCTTT
CASSENRGFTEAFF
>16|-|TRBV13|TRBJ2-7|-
TGTGCCAGCAGGGGGTTAGGCGGCGGGGGCTACTACGAGCAGTACTTC
CASRGLGGGGYYEQYF
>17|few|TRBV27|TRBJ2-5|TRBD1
TGTGCCAGCAGTTCGTCCAGACAGGGGGCCTTTGCCGAGACCCAGTACTTC
CASSSSRQGAFAETQYF
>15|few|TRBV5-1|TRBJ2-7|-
TGCGCCAGCAGCTTGGCCGGGGAAGGGGCCTACGAGCAGTACTTC
CASSLAGEGAYEQYF
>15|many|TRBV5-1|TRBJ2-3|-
TGCGCCAGCAGCTTGGTGGTAGGGGACACAGATACGCAGTATTTT
CASSLVVGDTDTQYF
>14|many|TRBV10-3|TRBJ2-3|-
TGTGCCATCAGTGATGGTGGGGGCTCAGATACGCAGTATTTT
CAISDGGGSDTQYF
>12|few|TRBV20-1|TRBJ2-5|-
TGCAGTGCTAGAGATGTAACGAAGACCCAGTACTTC
CSARDVTKTQYF
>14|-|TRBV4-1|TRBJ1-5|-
TGCGCCAGCAGCGATACGAGGGCTCTGGAGCCCCAGCATTTT
CASSDTRALEPQHF
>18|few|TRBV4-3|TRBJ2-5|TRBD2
TGCGCCAGCAGCCAAGAGGCTAGCGGGGGGCCTACACAAGAGACCCAGTACTTC
CASSQEASGGPTQETQYF
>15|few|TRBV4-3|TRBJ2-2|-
TGCGCCAGCAGCCGCGAGGGTCTGGGCACCGGGGAGCTGTTTTTT
CASSREGLGTGELFF
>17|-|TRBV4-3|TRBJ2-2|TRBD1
TGCGCCAGCAGCCAGGCGACCGGGACAGGGTACACCGGGGAGCTGTTTTTT
CASSQATGTGYTGELFF
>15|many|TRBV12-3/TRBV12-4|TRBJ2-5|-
TGTGCCAGCACTAGAAGGGGCCTAGCCGACGAGACCCAGTACTTC
CASTRRGLADETQYF
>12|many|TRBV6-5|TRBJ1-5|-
TGTGCCAGCAGTTACCCGGGACAACCCCAGCATTTT
CASSYPGQPQHF
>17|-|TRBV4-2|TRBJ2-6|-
TGTGCCAGCAGCCAAGAGTTCTATATCTCTGGGGCCAACGTCCTGACTTTC
CASSQEFYISGANVLTF
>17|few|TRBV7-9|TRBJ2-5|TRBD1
TGTGCCAGCAGCACGGACAGGGGGCCTGGTTTTTCAGAGACCCAGTACTTC
CASSTDRGPGFSETQYF
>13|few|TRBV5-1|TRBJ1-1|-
TGCGCCAGCAGCTTGGTAAGGAATAATGAAGCTTTCTTT
CASSLVRNNEAFF
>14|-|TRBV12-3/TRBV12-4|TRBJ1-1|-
TGTGCCAGCAGTGCCAGCGGGGGGCACACTGAAGCTTTCTTT
CASSASGGHTEAFF
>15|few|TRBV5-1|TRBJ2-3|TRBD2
TGCGCCAGCAGCCTGAGCGGGGAATACACAGATACGCAGTATTTT
CASSLSGEYTDTQYF
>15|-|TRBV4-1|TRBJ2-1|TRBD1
TGCGCCAGCAGCCGAGAACAGGGGCAAAACAATGAGCAGTTCTTC
CASSREQGQNNEQFF
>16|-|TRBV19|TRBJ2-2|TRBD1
TGTGCCAGTAGTACCACTACAGGGGGCTACACCGGGGAGCTGTTTTTT
CASSTTTGGYTGELFF
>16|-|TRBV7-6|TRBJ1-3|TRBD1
TGTGCCAGCAGCTTAGGGGACAGTCGATTTGGAAACACCATATATTTT
CASSLGDSRFGNTIYF
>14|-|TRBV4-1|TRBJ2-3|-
TGCGCCAGCAGCCAACGATCCGGGTGGCATACGCAGTATTTT
CASSQRSGWHTQYF
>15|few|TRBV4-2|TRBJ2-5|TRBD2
TGTGCCAGCAGCCAAGAAGGGGCGGGGGGAGAGACCCAGTACTTC
CASSQEGAGGETQYF
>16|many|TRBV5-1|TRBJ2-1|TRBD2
TGCGCCAGCAGCTTGGCTGCGGGGGGCCCCTACAATGAGCAGTTCTTC
CASSLAAGGPYNEQFF
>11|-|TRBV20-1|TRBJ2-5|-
TGCAGTGCTAGGCGGCAAGAGACCCAGTACTTC
CSARRQETQYF
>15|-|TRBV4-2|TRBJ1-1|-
TGTGCCAGCAGCCAAGAGGGCAGATCAGGCACTGAAGCTTTCTTT
CASSQEGRSGTEAFF
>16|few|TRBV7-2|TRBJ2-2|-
TGTGCCAGCAGCCCCGGGAGACAGGTCTGGGCCGGGGAGCTGTTTTTT
CASSPGRQVWAGELFF
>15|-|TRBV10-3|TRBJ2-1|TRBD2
TGTGCCATCAGTCTACTAGCGGGGGGGCGTAATGAGCAGTTCTTC
CAISLLAGGRNEQFF
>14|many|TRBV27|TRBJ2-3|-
TGTGCCAGCCGCGTAGGGCACGAGTCAGATACGCAGTATTTT
CASRVGHESDTQYF